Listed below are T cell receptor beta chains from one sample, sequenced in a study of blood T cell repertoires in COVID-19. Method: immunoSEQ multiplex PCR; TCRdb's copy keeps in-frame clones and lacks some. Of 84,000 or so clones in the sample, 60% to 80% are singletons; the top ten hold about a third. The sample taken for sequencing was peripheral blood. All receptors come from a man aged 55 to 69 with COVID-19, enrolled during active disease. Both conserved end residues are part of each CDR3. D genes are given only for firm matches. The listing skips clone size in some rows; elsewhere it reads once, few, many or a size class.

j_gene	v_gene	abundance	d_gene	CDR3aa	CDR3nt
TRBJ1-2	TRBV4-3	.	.	CASSQVGGKAGNYGYTF	TGCGCCAGCAGCCAAGTCGGGGGGAAGGCGGGGAACTATGGCTACACCTTC
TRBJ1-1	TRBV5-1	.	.	CASSARENTEAFF	TGCGCCAGCAGCGCTAGAGAGAACACTGAAGCTTTCTTT
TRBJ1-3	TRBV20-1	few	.	CSASKGAGNTIYF	TGCAGTGCTAGTAAGGGGGCTGGAAACACCATATATTTT
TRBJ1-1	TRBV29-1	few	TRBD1	CSIQGGKRYTEAFF	TGCAGCATCCAGGGGGGAAAGAGGTACACTGAAGCTTTCTTT
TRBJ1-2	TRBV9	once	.	CASSVNNYGYTF	TGTGCCAGCAGCGTCAATAACTATGGCTACACCTTC
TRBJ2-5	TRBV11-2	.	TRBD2	CASSSQREGPETQYF	TGTGCCAGCAGCTCCCAGCGGGAGGGCCCTGAGACCCAGTACTTC
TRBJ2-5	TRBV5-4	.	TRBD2	CASSNALAGQEKTQYF	TGTGCCAGCAGTAACGCACTAGCGGGTCAGGAAAAGACCCAGTACTTC
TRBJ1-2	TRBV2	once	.	CASSENARGGGYTF	TGTGCCAGCAGTGAAAATGCGAGGGGAGGTGGCTACACCTTC
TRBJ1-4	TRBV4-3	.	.	CASSPSLASNEKLFF	TGCGCCAGCAGCCCGAGTTTAGCAAGTAATGAAAAACTGTTTTTT
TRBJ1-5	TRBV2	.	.	CASSDYRVNQPQHF	TGTGCCAGCAGTGATTACAGGGTTAATCAGCCCCAGCATTTT
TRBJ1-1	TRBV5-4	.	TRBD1	CASRLRTGATEAFF	TGTGCCAGCAGATTAAGGACAGGCGCCACTGAAGCTTTCTTT
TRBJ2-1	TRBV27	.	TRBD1	CASGLDRRHEQFF	TGTGCCAGCGGGCTGGACAGGAGGCATGAGCAGTTCTTC
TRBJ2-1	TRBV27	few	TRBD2	CASSFLRIAGVNEQFF	TGTGCCAGCAGTTTCCTTCGGATAGCGGGAGTGAATGAGCAGTTCTTC
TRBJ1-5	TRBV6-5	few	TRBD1	CASSTGTGLQPQHF	TGTGCCAGCAGCACCGGGACAGGGCTTCAGCCCCAGCATTTT
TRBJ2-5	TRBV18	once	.	CASSPQRETQYF	TGTGCCAGCTCACCACAGCGCGAGACCCAGTACTTC
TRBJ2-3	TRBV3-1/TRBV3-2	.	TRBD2	CASSQLRTSGGPGDTQYF	TGTGCCAGCAGCCAATTAAGGACTAGCGGGGGGCCGGGAGATACGCAGTATTTT
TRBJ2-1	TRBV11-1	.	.	CASSVDPRGYNEQFF	TGTGCCAGCAGCGTAGACCCCCGGGGATACAATGAGCAGTTCTTC
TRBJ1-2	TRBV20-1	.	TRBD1	CSASPKTGANLYGYTF	TGCAGTGCTAGTCCCAAGACAGGGGCGAACCTCTATGGCTACACCTTC
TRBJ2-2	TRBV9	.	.	CASSAPGAGELFF	TGTGCCAGCAGCGCCCCAGGGGCCGGGGAGCTGTTTTTT
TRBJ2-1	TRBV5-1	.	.	CASSLWFGGASSYNEQFF	TGCGCCAGCAGCTTGTGGTTTGGTGGGGCGAGCTCCTACAATGAGCAGTTCTTC
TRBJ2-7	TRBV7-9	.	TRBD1	CASSLGDRGPYEQYF	TGTGCCAGCAGCTTAGGCGACAGGGGGCCCTACGAGCAGTACTTC
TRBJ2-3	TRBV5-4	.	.	CASSGSAVSTDTQYF	TGTGCCAGCAGCGGGAGTGCGGTTAGCACAGATACGCAGTATTTT
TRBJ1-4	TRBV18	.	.	CASSPGREANEKLFF	TGTGCCAGCTCACCGGGGAGGGAGGCTAATGAAAAACTGTTTTTT
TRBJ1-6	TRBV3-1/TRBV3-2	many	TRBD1	CASSQGVGTGYSPLHF	TGTGCCAGCAGCCAAGGGGTCGGGACAGGGTATTCACCCCTCCACTTT
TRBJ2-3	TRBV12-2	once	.	CASIASTDTQYF	TGTGCAAGTATTGCGAGCACAGATACGCAGTATTTT
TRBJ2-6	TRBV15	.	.	CATSRPGSGANVLTF	TGTGCCACCAGCAGGCCGGGGTCTGGGGCCAACGTCCTGACTTTC
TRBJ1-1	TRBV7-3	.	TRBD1	CASSMTGREAFF	TGTGCCAGCAGCATGACAGGGCGCGAAGCTTTCTTT
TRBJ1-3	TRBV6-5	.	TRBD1	CASRTGPGNTIYF	TGTGCCAGCAGGACAGGGCCCGGAAACACCATATATTTT
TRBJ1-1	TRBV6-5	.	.	CATRDIVYDTEAFF	TGTGCCACCAGGGACATAGTGTATGACACTGAAGCTTTCTTT
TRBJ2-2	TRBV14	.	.	CASSQVAGRGGELFF	TGTGCCAGCAGCCAAGTGGCTGGGCGGGGCGGGGAGCTGTTTTTT
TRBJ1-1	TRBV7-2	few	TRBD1	CASSLRQGYTEAFF	TGTGCCAGCAGCTTACGACAGGGGTATACTGAAGCTTTCTTT
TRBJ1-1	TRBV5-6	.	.	CASTPSAAWKGNEAFF	TGTGCCAGCACCCCTTCCGCAGCTTGGAAGGGGAACGAAGCTTTCTTT
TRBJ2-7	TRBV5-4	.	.	CASSFDAARGTYEQYF	TGTGCCAGCAGCTTTGATGCCGCAAGAGGCACCTACGAGCAGTACTTC
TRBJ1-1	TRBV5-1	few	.	CASSSDDITRGVGTEAFF	TGCGCCAGCAGCTCCGACGATATAACCAGGGGAGTAGGCACTGAAGCTTTCTTT
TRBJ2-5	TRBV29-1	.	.	CSVEPHPQEETQYF	TGCAGCGTTGAGCCACACCCACAAGAAGAGACCCAGTACTTC
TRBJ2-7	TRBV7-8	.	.	CASSYTGGGYEQYF	TGTGCCAGCAGCTATACAGGGGGAGGGTACGAGCAGTACTTC
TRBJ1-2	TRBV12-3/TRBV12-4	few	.	CASTSVYGYTF	TGTGCCAGCACCTCGGTCTATGGCTACACCTTC
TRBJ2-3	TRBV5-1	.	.	CASSLGGSGTDTQYF	TGCGCCAGCAGCTTGGGTGGTTCAGGCACAGATACGCAGTATTTT
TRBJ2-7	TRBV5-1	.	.	CASSLVGGSGEQYF	TGCGCCAGCAGCCTAGTTGGGGGCTCGGGCGAGCAGTACTTC
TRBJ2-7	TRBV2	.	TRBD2	CASRGPGLAGGPGIEQYF	TGTGCCAGCAGGGGACCGGGACTAGCGGGGGGGCCAGGGATCGAGCAGTACTTC
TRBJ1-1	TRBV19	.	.	CASSFLGQTEAFF	TGTGCCAGTAGTTTTCTTGGGCAGACTGAAGCTTTCTTT
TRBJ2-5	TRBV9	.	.	CASSGSVRGPETQYF	TGTGCCAGCAGCGGGAGCGTTAGGGGCCCAGAGACCCAGTACTTC
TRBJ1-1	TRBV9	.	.	CASSPYNTEAFF	TGTGCCAGCAGCCCGTATAACACTGAAGCTTTCTTT
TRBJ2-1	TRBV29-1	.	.	CSVALLQGMGNEQFF	TGCAGCGTTGCCTTGCTACAGGGAATGGGCAATGAGCAGTTCTTC